This T cell receptor beta chain was recorded in a study of cytomegalovirus exposure and HLA in healthy donors. The CDR3 is made up of 15 amino acids. Germline CDR1 and CDR2: SGHAT and FQNNGV. V shed 3 bases, J shed 8 bases, and the junction held 7 bases outside the gene matches. In the PCR, 60 Vbeta and 13 Jbeta primers were used. Here immunoSEQ multiplex PCR was the method, and the copy in TCRdb shows in-frame clones only, minus some. Of about 150,000 clones listed, about 88% are singletons. A remark on this clone: Its target is not known.

Study-level points and caveats: Sequencing likely caused a cluster of highly shared sequence variants.

This sequence was found in a man aged 25 to 40 in good health and CMV-seropositive. Sequenced: PBMCs. The chain combines TRBV11-2 with TRBJ2-1, with 10 positions matching TRBD2. The CDR3 loop is CASSFSLAGVDEQFF. CDR3 bases: TGTGCCAGCAGCTTTTCTCTAGCGGGAGTTGATGAGCAGTTCTTC.